This record concerns one TCR beta chain sequence. Its antigen is undetermined. The PCR made use of 60 Vbeta and 13 Jbeta primers. The data were produced by immunoSEQ multiplex PCR, yet TCRdb's version contains in-frame clones alone and is incomplete. The sample lists about 160,000 clones; 75% to 85% were seen once. This entry comes from a study of cytomegalovirus exposure and HLA in healthy donors. The study's findings and limits: Several V segments, TRBV6-2 and TRBV6-3 among them, could not be told apart and were dropped. Earlier analysis looked at TCR beta V segments, and most were productive about 87% or about 30% of the time. In a later analysis, about 17,000 TCR beta sequences were associated with HLA alleles at 0.05 false discovery rate.

Regarding donors, all were healthy bone marrow donors. Germline loops: CDR1 SNHLY, CDR2 FYNNEI. The length of the CDR3 is 13 residues. V lost 6 bases to trimming and J lost 5 bases, with 13 bases between them. This TCR was recovered from a human donor in good health. Sequenced sample: PBMCs. The chain combines TRBV2 with TRBJ1-2; no reliable D call. CDR3 protein: CASSGTGGYGYTF. CDR3 in DNA: TGTGCCAGCAGCGGCACCGGAGGGTATGGCTACACCTTC.